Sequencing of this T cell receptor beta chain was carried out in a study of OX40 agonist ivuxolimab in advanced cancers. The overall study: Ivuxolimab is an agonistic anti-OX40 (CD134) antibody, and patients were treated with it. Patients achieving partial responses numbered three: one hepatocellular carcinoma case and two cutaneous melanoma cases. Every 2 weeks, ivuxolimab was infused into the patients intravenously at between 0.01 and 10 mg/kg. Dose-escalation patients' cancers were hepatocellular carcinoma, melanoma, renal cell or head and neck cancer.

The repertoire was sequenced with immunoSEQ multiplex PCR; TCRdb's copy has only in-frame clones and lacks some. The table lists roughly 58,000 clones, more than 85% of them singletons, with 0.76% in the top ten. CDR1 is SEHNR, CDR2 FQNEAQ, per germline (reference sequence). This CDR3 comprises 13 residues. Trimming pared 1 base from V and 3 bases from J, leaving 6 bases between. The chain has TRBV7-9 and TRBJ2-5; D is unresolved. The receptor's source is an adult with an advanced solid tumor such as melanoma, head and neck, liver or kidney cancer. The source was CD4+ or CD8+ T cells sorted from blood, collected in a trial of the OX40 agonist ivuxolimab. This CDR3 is CASSLDREETQYF. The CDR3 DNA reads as TGTGCCAGCAGCTTAGACAGAGAAGAGACCCAGTACTTC.